The source of this T cell receptor (beta chain) is a study of T cells in Graves' hyperthyroidism and ophthalmopathy. Amplified TCR beta CDR3 regions derived from RNA transcripts. HTBI primers were employed in a first-round RT-PCR of the TCR CDR3. TCRdb processed the multiplex PCR reads anew with MiXCR; each CDR3 protein has one entry. The top ten clones hold 8.2% of a sample with hundreds of thousands of distinct CDR3 sequences, about 45% of them seen once. For the diagnoses, clinical symptoms, serum thyroxine and TRAb, thyroid ultrasound and orbital computed tomography were used. The sequence came from a young woman with Graves' hyperthyroidism. The sequenced sample was peripheral blood or thyroid tissue (not recorded which).

The CDR3 region has the DNA TGCAGCGTTGAAGAGAGGACGGACAGTAACTATGGCTACACCTTC. Translated, it gives CSVEERTDSNYGYTF. The chain combines TRBV29-1 with TRBJ1-2, with D perhaps matching TRBD1 (6 bases). CDR3 length: 15 residues. Germline CDR1 is SQVTM and CDR2 is ANQGSEA. With 0 bases removed from V and 1 base from J, the gap between germline ends came to 12 bases.